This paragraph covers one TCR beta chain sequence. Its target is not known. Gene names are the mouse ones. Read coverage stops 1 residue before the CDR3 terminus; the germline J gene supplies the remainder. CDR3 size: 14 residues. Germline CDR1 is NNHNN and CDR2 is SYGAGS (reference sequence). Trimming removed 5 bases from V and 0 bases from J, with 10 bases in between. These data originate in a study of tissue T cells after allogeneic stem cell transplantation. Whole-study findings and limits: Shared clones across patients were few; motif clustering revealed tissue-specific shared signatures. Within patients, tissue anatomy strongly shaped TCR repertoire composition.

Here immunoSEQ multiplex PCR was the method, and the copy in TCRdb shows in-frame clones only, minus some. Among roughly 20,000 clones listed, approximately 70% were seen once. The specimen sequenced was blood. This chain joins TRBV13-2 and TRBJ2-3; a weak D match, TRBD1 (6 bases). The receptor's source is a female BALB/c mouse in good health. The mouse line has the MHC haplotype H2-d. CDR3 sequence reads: CASGNRVSAETLYF. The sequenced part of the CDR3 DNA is TGTGCCAGCGGGAACAGGGTTAGTGCAGAAACGCTGTAT.